Listed below are T cell receptor beta chains from one sample, sequenced in a study of T cells after yellow fever vaccination. TCRdb analysed the 5' RACE reads with MiXCR anew, one entry per CDR3 protein. The repertoire consists of fewer than 450,000 distinct CDR3 sequences, with around 4.1% occurring once and the leading ten covering approximately 24%. The sequencing here drew on PBMCs, taken 5 days after the yellow fever booster vaccination. The receptors stem from a young man who received the YFV17D yellow fever vaccine. CDR3s include the opening cysteine and the closing phenylalanine or tryptophan. D genes are given only for firm matches. Size values are once, few and many counts, or a class for expanded clones, and some rows have none.

>few|-|TRBJ1-1|TRBV14
CASSKIQWGTEAFF
TGTGCCAGCAGCAAGATACAGTGGGGAACTGAAGCTTTCTTT
>-|TRBD2|TRBJ2-3|TRBV5-4
CASSRLADSTDTQYF
TGTGCCAGCAGTCGACTAGCGGACTCCACAGATACGCAGTATTTT
>-|TRBD2|TRBJ2-3|TRBV10-3
CAISELAGEDTQYF
TGTGCCATCAGTGAGTTAGCGGGAGAAGATACGCAGTATTTT
>many|-|TRBJ2-1|TRBV5-1
CASTRAGSGYNEQFF
TGCGCCAGCACCCGGGCCGGGTCAGGCTACAATGAGCAGTTCTTC
>few|-|TRBJ1-5|TRBV7-8
CASSSQGWYNQPQHF
TGTGCCAGCAGCTCTCAGGGGTGGTACAATCAGCCCCAGCATTTT
>-|TRBD1|TRBJ2-7|TRBV20-1
CSARDPDRIDEQYF
TGCAGTGCTAGAGACCCGGACAGGATTGACGAGCAGTACTTC
>few|-|TRBJ1-1|TRBV12-3/TRBV12-4
CASSPRWGLNTEAFF
TGTGCCAGCAGTCCACGTTGGGGACTGAACACTGAAGCTTTCTTT
>few|-|TRBJ1-3|TRBV12-3/TRBV12-4
CASSFSNQGNTIYF
TGTGCCAGCAGTTTTTCAAACCAAGGAAACACCATATATTTT
>many|-|TRBJ2-3|TRBV4-3
CASSPTEVNTQYF
TGCGCCAGCAGCCCCACCGAAGTTAATACGCAGTATTTT
>few|-|TRBJ1-1|TRBV3-1
CASSQDRGLFTEAFF
TGTGCCAGCAGCCAAGATCGCGGTCTCTTCACTGAAGCTTTCTTT
>many|TRBD1|TRBJ1-1|TRBV7-9
CASSLEGRGTEAFF
TGTGCCAGCAGCTTAGAGGGCAGGGGGACTGAAGCTTTCTTT
>many|-|TRBJ1-1|TRBV4-1
CASSHLGVGTEAFF
TGCGCCAGCAGCCATTTGGGGGTAGGAACTGAAGCTTTCTTT
>many|-|TRBJ2-2|TRBV4-1
CASSQDRRTANTGELFF
TGCGCCAGCAGCCAAGATCGACGGACCGCGAACACCGGGGAGCTGTTTTTT
>many|-|TRBJ1-2|TRBV20-1
CSARVSRRFYGYTF
TGCAGTGCTAGAGTGAGTAGAAGATTTTATGGCTACACCTTC
>many|TRBD2|TRBJ2-1|TRBV5-1
CASSFGTSSNEQFF
TGCGCCAGCAGCTTTGGGACTAGCTCTAATGAGCAGTTCTTC
>-|-|TRBJ2-7|TRBV6-6
CASSVGGYEQYF
TGTGCCAGCAGTGTGGGGGGCTACGAGCAGTACTTC
>many|TRBD2|TRBJ2-7|TRBV18
CASSPPGQRGLEQYF
TGTGCCAGCTCACCACCTGGACAGCGGGGGCTCGAGCAGTACTTC
>once|TRBD2|TRBJ2-3|TRBV6-5
CASSYGTSGISTDTQYF
TGTGCCAGCAGTTACGGGACTAGCGGGATTAGCACAGATACGCAGTATTTT
>once|-|TRBJ1-1|TRBV7-9
CASSFGPLGAFF
TGTGCCAGCAGCTTTGGCCCCCTCGGGGCTTTCTTT
>-|TRBD1|TRBJ1-1|TRBV5-1
CASTKTGVGTEAFF
TGCGCCAGCACAAAGACAGGGGTGGGCACTGAAGCTTTCTTT
>-|-|TRBJ2-7|TRBV2
CASSGRGEQYF
TGTGCCAGCAGTGGTCGGGGGGAGCAGTACTTC
>few|TRBD1|TRBJ1-5|TRBV28
CASRYPGQGSHF
TGTGCCAGCAGATATCCGGGACAGGGTTCGCATTTT
>-|TRBD1|TRBJ1-2|TRBV6-5
CASSYLWEGDSYGFTF
TGTGCCAGCAGTTACTTATGGGAGGGGGACAGCTATGGCTTCACCTTC
>few|-|TRBJ1-1|TRBV29-1
CSVARTVLNTEAFF
TGCAGCGTCGCCCGGACAGTTTTGAACACTGAAGCTTTCTTT
>-|-|TRBJ2-2|TRBV3-1
CASSHMGRQNTGELFF
TGTGCCAGCAGCCATATGGGAAGGCAGAACACCGGGGAGCTGTTTTTT
>few|-|TRBJ2-1|TRBV7-8
CASSPRIGGRTGANEQFF
TGTGCCAGCAGCCCACGGATCGGGGGAAGGACTGGGGCCAATGAGCAGTTCTTC